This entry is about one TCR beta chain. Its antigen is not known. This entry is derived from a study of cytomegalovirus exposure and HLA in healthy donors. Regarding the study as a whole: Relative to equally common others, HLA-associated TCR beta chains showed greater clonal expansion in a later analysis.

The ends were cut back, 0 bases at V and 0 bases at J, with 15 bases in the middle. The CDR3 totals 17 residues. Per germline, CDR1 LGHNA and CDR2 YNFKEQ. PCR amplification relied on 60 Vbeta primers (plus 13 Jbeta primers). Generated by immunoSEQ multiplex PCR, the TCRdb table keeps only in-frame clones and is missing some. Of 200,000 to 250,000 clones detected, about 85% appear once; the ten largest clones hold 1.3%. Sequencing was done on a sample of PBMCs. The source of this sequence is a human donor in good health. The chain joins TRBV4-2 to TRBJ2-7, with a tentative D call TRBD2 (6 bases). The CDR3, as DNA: TGTGCCAGCAGCCAAGATGGGGACTCATCCTCCTCCTACGAGCAGTACTTC. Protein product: CASSQDGDSSSSYEQYF.